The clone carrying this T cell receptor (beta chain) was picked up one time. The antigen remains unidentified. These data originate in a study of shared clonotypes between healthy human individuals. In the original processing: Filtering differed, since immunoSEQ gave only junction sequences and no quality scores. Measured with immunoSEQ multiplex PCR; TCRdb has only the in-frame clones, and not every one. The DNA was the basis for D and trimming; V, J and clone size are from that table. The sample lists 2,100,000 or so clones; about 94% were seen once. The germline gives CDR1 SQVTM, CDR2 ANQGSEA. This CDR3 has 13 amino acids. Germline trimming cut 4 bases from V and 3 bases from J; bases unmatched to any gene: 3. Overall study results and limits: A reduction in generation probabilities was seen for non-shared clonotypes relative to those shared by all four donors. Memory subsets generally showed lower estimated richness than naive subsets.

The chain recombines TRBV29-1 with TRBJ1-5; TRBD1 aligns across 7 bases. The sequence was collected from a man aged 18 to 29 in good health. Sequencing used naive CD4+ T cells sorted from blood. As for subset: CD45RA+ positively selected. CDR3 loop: CSVGGTVNQPQHF. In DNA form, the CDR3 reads TGCAGCGTTGGAGGGACAGTCAATCAGCCCCAGCATTTT.